These 18 T cell receptor beta chains originate from one sample sequenced in a study of blood T cells in healthy people across ages. Using a J-beta primer mix together with a sample-barcoded 5' primer, a second PCR was run for roughly 7 to 12 cycles. Via MiXCR, TCRdb re-called the 5' RACE reads, giving one row per CDR3 protein. Of 700,000 to 900,000 distinct CDR3 sequences listed, 25% to 30% were seen once; the top ten hold around 2.9%. These sequences were also reported in another study, on T cells of mothers and their children.

Input material: blood. These receptors were collected from a boy aged 10-17 years in good health.

This rearrangement joins TRBV5-1 to TRBJ1-1; D uncertain. CDR1 is SGHRS and CDR2 is YFSETQ in the germline V gene. The CDR3 is 11 amino acids. The V gene lost 0 bases and the J gene lost 10 bases, with 7 bases spanning the gap. Here the CDR3 DNA reads TGCGCCAGCAGCTTGGTAGGGAGAGCTTTCTTT. Translated: CASSLVGRAFF.

This clonotype has only a few counts. The CDR3 DNA reads as TGCAGTGCTAGAGATGGGAAAAGCTCTGGAAACACCATATATTTT. It translates to CSARDGKSSGNTIYF. V and J are TRBV20-1 and TRBJ1-3; no firm D call. The germline gives CDR1 DFQATT, CDR2 SNEGSKA (reference sequence). V lost 0 bases and J lost 0, with 9 bases in between. CDR3 length: 15 amino acids.

This clonotype has just one count. The J gene is TRBJ2-1, the V gene TRBV5-1; 16 nucleotides line up with TRBD2. The CDR3 consists of 19 residues. Losses at the gene ends were 3 bases for V and 0 bases for J; bases not matched to a gene: 6. CDR1 is SGHRS, CDR2 YFSETQ, per germline. For the CDR3, the DNA is TGCGCCAGCAGCTGGGGGACTAGCGGGGGGGCCTCCTCCTACAATGAGCAGTTCTTC. This translates into CASSWGTSGGASSYNEQFF.

This chain uses TRBV20-1 with TRBJ2-7; 9 bases fit TRBD2. Germline loops: CDR1 DFQATT, CDR2 SNEGSKA (reference sequence). V was pared by 4 bases and J by 2 bases, with 3 bases of the junction left unmatched. This CDR3 is 13 amino acids long. The CDR3 is CSATAGGAYEQYF. The CDR3 nucleotides read TGCAGTGCTACAGCGGGAGGAGCCTACGAGCAGTACTTC.

Many counts were recorded for this clonotype. The gene calls are TRBV3-1 and TRBJ2-5; D unresolved. V gave up 4 bases and J gave up 2 bases, with 11 bases separating them. CDR1 is LGHDT and CDR2 is YNNKEL in the germline V gene (reference sequence). CDR3 length: 14 amino acids. CDR3 protein: CASSPRLAQETQYF. The CDR3 region has the DNA TGTGCCAGCAGCCCCCGACTCGCACAAGAGACCCAGTACTTC.

This chain joins TRBV7-2 and TRBJ2-7; 7 bases are shared with TRBD1. CDR3 size: 16 residues. J lost 2 bases, V lost 9 bases, and 16 bases had no gene match. The germline V gene has CDR1 SGHTA and CDR2 FQGNSA. The CDR3 sequence: CASWTLTGRRPYEQYF. DNA for the CDR3: TGTGCCAGTTGGACACTGACAGGGCGGCGCCCCTACGAGCAGTACTTC.

Only a few counts were recorded for this clonotype. The rearrangement joins TRBV30 to TRBJ1-2; TRBD1 matches at 7 bases. CDR3 length: 15 residues. Trimming removed 8 bases from V and 8 bases from J; junction bases left unmatched: 20. Per the germline V gene, CDR1 is GTSNPN and CDR2 is SVGIG (reference sequence). The CDR3 reads CARKGGTEYFYGYTF. CDR3 DNA sequence: TGTGCCCGCAAGGGCGGGACAGAGTACTTCTACGGCTACACCTTC.

The chain carries TRBV29-1 and TRBJ1-1; D is perhaps TRBD1 (5 bases). CDR1 and CDR2 from the germline V gene are SQVTM and ANQGSEA. The length of the CDR3 is 14 residues. The V gene lost 6 bases and the J gene lost 1 base, with 15 bases spanning the gap. In nucleotides, the CDR3 is TGCAGCGTGCAGGCCAGGGTGGCGAACACTGAAGCTTTCTTT. It yields the protein CSVQARVANTEAFF.

A few counts support this clonotype. V and J are TRBV12-3 or TRBV12-4 and TRBJ2-5, with 8 bases identical to TRBD1. V lost 4 bases and J lost 3; bases outside the gene matches: 7. This CDR3 is 15 amino acids long. Written as DNA, the CDR3 is TGTGCCAGCAGTTACCTGAGGACAGGGAAAGAGACCCAGTACTTC. As protein: CASSYLRTGKETQYF.

The genes are TRBV2 and TRBJ1-4; 10 bases fit TRBD1. The length of the CDR3 is 15 residues. CDR1 is SNHLY, CDR2 FYNNEI, per germline. Trimming at V came to 7 bases and at J to 10 bases, leaving 12 bases not matched to a gene. CDR3 coding DNA: TGTGCCAGCACAGTGACAGGGGGCTATGGTGCAAAACTGTTTTTT. It encodes CASTVTGGYGAKLFF. Full variable domain (outside the CDR3, taken from reference TRBV2 and TRBJ1-4): EPEVTQTPSHQVTQMGQEVILRCVPISNHLYFYWYRQILGQKVEFLVSFYNNEISEKSEIFDDQFSVERPDGSNFTLKIRSTKLEDSAMYFCASTVTGGYGAKLFFGSGTQLSVL.

As regards this clonotype: An end of the junction does not agree with germline; a read error may underlie this. The rearrangement joins TRBV12-3 or TRBV12-4 to TRBJ2-1; tentatively, D is TRBD2 (5 bases). The CDR3 covers 12 residues. DNA for the CDR3: TGTGCCAGCAGTTTGAGCACCTACGAGCGGTACTTC. Its protein is CASSLSTYERYF.

This rearrangement joins TRBV7-8 to TRBJ2-5; D remains ambiguous. The CDR3 is 16 residues long. Germline CDR1 reads SGHVS; CDR2 reads FQNEAQ. The V and J ends lost 1 base and 4 bases respectively, with 16 bases between them. The CDR3 spells CASSLGTDPAAETQYF. The CDR3 DNA reads as TGTGCCAGCAGCTTAGGAACAGACCCGGCCGCAGAGACCCAGTACTTC.

The V and J genes are TRBV28 and TRBJ2-5; possibly TRBD2 for D (6 bases). Deletions cut 3 bases from V and 0 bases from J, with 8 bases between. The germline gives CDR1 MDHEN, CDR2 SYDVKM. The CDR3 extends over 14 amino acids. The DNA for the CDR3 is TGTGCCAGCAGTTTGACTAGATACCAAGAGACCCAGTACTTC. This gives the protein CASSLTRYQETQYF.

This clonotype was seen a handful of times. The gene calls are TRBV29-1 and TRBJ1-2; 11 bases match TRBD1. Germline lookup yields CDR1 SQVTM and CDR2 ANQGSEA. Losses at the gene ends were 7 bases for V and 5 bases for J; bases not matched to a gene: 6. CDR3 length: 13 residues. This chain's CDR3 is CSGGGQGVYGYTF. The CDR3 DNA reads TGCAGCGGAGGGGGACAGGGGGTTTATGGCTACACCTTC.

This clonotype has just a few counts. This chain joins TRBV12-3 or TRBV12-4 and TRBJ1-2; the match to TRBD1 covers 7 bases. CDR3 size: 13 residues. V was pared by 8 bases and J by 6 bases, with 9 bases of the junction left unmatched. In nucleotides, the CDR3 is TGTGCCAGCGCCACGACACAGGGGAATGGCTACACCTTC. This sequence encodes CASATTQGNGYTF.

The rearrangement uses TRBV20-1 and TRBJ2-3; TRBD1 might be the D (10 bases). Germline V gives CDR1 DFQATT, CDR2 SNEGSKA (reference sequence). CDR3 length equals 16 residues. The V end lost 3 bases, the J end lost 2 bases, and 18 bases lay between the germline ends. The CDR3 reads CSARTGGGGATDTQYF. The CDR3 DNA sequence: TGCAGTGCTAGGACAGGGGGCGGGGGGGCCACAGATACGCAGTATTTT.

The genes are TRBV7-3 and TRBJ2-4; tentatively, D is TRBD1 (5 bases). The CDR3 is 20 amino acids. V was clipped by 2 bases and J by 5 bases, with 28 bases between them. CDR1 is SGHTA and CDR2 is FQGTGA in the germline V gene. The CDR3 is CASSLGGGRDFRRAENIQYF. The CDR3 DNA follows: TGTGCCAGCAGCTTAGGTGGCGGCAGGGATTTTCGTCGGGCCGAAAACATTCAGTACTTC.

This clonotype was recorded a few times. This chain links TRBV20-1 with TRBJ2-1, with 10 bases aligning to TRBD1. V trimming: 5 bases; J trimming: 10 bases; junction bases outside the gene matches: 14. Per germline, CDR1 DFQATT and CDR2 SNEGSKA (reference sequence). This CDR3 spans 15 amino acids. The DNA of the CDR3 is TGCAGTGCTTTTTCCCCCGGGGACAGGGGATTAGAGCAGTTCTTC. Residues: CSAFSPGDRGLEQFF.